These T cell receptor beta chains were read from a single sample in a study of shared clonotypes between healthy human individuals. Assay used: immunoSEQ multiplex PCR; TCRdb lists only in-frame clones, some missing. Among about 1,800,000 clones, approximately 94% were seen once, and the ten largest hold 1.2%. What was sequenced was naive CD8+ T cells sorted from blood. Source of these receptors: a man between 18 and 29 years old in good health. CDR3s include the opening cysteine and the closing phenylalanine or tryptophan. D genes are given only for firm matches. Size is stated for part of the rows, as once, few or many counts, or as a class when the clone is expanded.

D gene | clone size | CDR3 length | J gene | V gene | CDR3 protein | CDR3 DNA
. | . | 13 | TRBJ2-7 | TRBV7-9 | CASSADGEYEQYF | TGTGCCAGCAGCGCGGACGGGGAGTACGAGCAGTACTTC
TRBD2 | . | 15 | TRBJ2-7 | TRBV27 | CASSFQGTSGSEQYF | TGTGCCAGCAGTTTCCAGGGGACTAGCGGGAGCGAGCAGTACTTC
TRBD1 | . | 20 | TRBJ1-4 | TRBV27 | CASSLHGRGQGAWTNEKLFF | TGTGCCAGCAGTTTACACGGTCGTGGACAGGGGGCTTGGACTAATGAAAAACTGTTTTTT
. | . | 12 | TRBJ1-2 | TRBV5-1 | CASKTENYGYTF | TGCGCCAGCAAGACAGAGAACTATGGCTACACCTTC
. | . | 12 | TRBJ2-2 | TRBV29-1 | CSVWDGTGELFF | TGCAGCGTGTGGGATGGCACCGGGGAGCTGTTTTTT
. | . | 18 | TRBJ2-5 | TRBV28 | CASTPRRGASPLQETQYF | TGTGCCAGCACCCCCCGGCGAGGGGCGAGCCCCCTACAAGAGACCCAGTACTTC
. | . | 13 | TRBJ2-7 | TRBV19 | CASAGDTTYEQYF | TGTGCCAGCGCGGGGGACACAACCTACGAGCAGTACTTC
. | . | 13 | TRBJ2-7 | TRBV19 | CASSPQETYEQYF | TGTGCCAGTAGTCCCCAAGAGACCTACGAGCAGTACTTC
. | . | 15 | TRBJ2-1 | TRBV27 | CASSSGAGILLEQFF | TGTGCCAGCAGTTCCGGAGCAGGGATTCTGCTTGAGCAGTTCTTC
TRBD2 | . | 13 | TRBJ2-1 | TRBV2 | CASRGTSGNEQFF | TGTGCCAGCAGAGGGACTAGCGGCAATGAGCAGTTCTTC
TRBD1 | . | 16 | TRBJ1-2 | TRBV29-1 | CSVEPGQEFYNYGYTF | TGCAGCGTCGAGCCGGGACAGGAGTTTTATAACTATGGCTACACCTTC
TRBD2 | . | 14 | TRBJ2-1 | TRBV6-5 | CASSTGGVHNEQFF | TGTGCCAGCAGTACGGGGGGAGTGCACAATGAGCAGTTCTTC
TRBD1 | . | 15 | TRBJ2-7 | TRBV5-4 | CASRYGTGPFYEQYF | TGTGCCAGCAGGTATGGGACAGGGCCGTTCTACGAGCAGTACTTC
. | . | 12 | TRBJ2-7 | TRBV15 | CATSRDRYEQYF | TGTGCCACCAGCAGAGACCGTTACGAGCAGTACTTC
. | . | 13 | TRBJ2-5 | TRBV11-3 | CASSPHPFETQYF | TGTGCCAGCAGCCCCCATCCCTTTGAGACCCAGTACTTC
TRBD2 | . | 17 | TRBJ2-3 | TRBV28 | CASSAGLDLTSTDTQYF | TGTGCCAGCAGTGCGGGACTAGACCTAACTAGCACAGATACGCAGTATTTT
TRBD1 | . | 14 | TRBJ2-7 | TRBV6-1 | CASNHRGIRYEQYF | TGTGCCAGTAACCACAGGGGAATACGCTACGAGCAGTACTTC
. | . | 17 | TRBJ1-5 | TRBV7-3 | CASSLGDPDSPNQPQHF | TGTGCCAGCAGCTTGGGGGATCCGGACAGTCCTAATCAGCCCCAGCATTTT
. | once | 14 | TRBJ2-7 | TRBV12-5 | CASGLDDLPYEQYF | TGTGCTAGTGGTTTAGACGACTTACCTTACGAGCAGTACTTC
TRBD1 | . | 16 | TRBJ2-1 | TRBV9 | CASSVAPGQGIGEQFF | TGTGCCAGCAGCGTAGCCCCGGGACAGGGGATCGGTGAGCAGTTCTTC
. | . | 11 | TRBJ2-1 | TRBV10-3 | CAIREDNEQFF | TGTGCCATCAGGGAGGACAATGAGCAGTTCTTC
. | . | 13 | TRBJ2-7 | TRBV27 | CASSFDGPYEQYF | TGTGCCAGCAGTTTCGACGGGCCCTACGAGCAGTACTTC
TRBD2 | . | 18 | TRBJ2-1 | TRBV7-8 | CASSFPLAGGFAYNEQFF | TGTGCCAGCAGCTTCCCCCTAGCGGGGGGGTTTGCCTACAATGAGCAGTTCTTC
. | . | 13 | TRBJ2-1 | TRBV5-4 | CASSAVPQDEQFF | TGTGCCAGCAGCGCAGTCCCACAGGATGAGCAGTTCTTC
. | . | 14 | TRBJ2-5 | TRBV5-1 | CASSLNPWGETQYF | TGCGCCAGCAGCTTAAATCCCTGGGGAGAGACCCAGTACTTC
. | . | 12 | TRBJ1-2 | TRBV10-2 | CASSEGYYGYTF | TGCGCCAGCAGTGAGGGCTACTATGGCTACACCTTC
. | . | 15 | TRBJ2-5 | TRBV15 | CATSRMAGPQETQYF | TGTGCCACCAGCAGAATGGCGGGGCCCCAAGAGACCCAGTACTTC
. | . | 15 | TRBJ2-5 | TRBV4-1 | CASSQEGRLQETQYF | TGCGCCAGCAGCCAAGAGGGGAGACTACAAGAGACCCAGTACTTC
TRBD1 | once | 15 | TRBJ2-2 | TRBV6-5 | CASSLQGAGTGELFF | TGTGCCAGCAGCCTACAGGGGGCTGGCACCGGGGAGCTGTTTTTT
. | . | 12 | TRBJ2-7 | TRBV5-1 | CASSHDGYEQYF | TGCGCCAGCAGCCATGACGGTTACGAGCAGTACTTC
TRBD1 | few | 15 | TRBJ2-7 | TRBV5-4 | CASSLGQGASYEQYF | TGTGCCAGCAGCTTAGGACAGGGGGCTTCCTACGAGCAGTACTTC
. | . | 18 | TRBJ1-6 | TRBV13 | CASSPTGTPSSYNSPLHF | TGTGCCAGCAGCCCCACCGGGACACCGAGCTCCTATAATTCACCCCTCCACTTT
. | . | 14 | TRBJ2-7 | TRBV11-2 | CASNEGVRTYEQYF | TGTGCCAGCAACGAGGGGGTTCGAACCTACGAGCAGTACTTC
. | . | 15 | TRBJ2-5 | TRBV7-9 | CASSFVEQRAETQYF | TGTGCCAGCAGCTTTGTTGAACAGCGAGCGGAGACCCAGTACTTC
. | . | 16 | TRBJ2-7 | TRBV6-6 | CASSYSGQAATYEQYF | TGTGCCAGCAGTTACTCGGGGCAGGCCGCGACCTACGAGCAGTACTTC
. | . | 14 | TRBJ2-2 | TRBV6-5 | CASSYGANTGELFF | TGTGCCAGCAGTTACGGAGCTAACACCGGGGAGCTGTTTTTT
. | . | 15 | TRBJ1-6 | TRBV6-5 | CASSFTNSYNSPLHF | TGTGCCAGCAGTTTTACTAACTCCTATAATTCACCCCTCCACTTT
. | . | 15 | TRBJ1-2 | TRBV27 | CASSLWSGSAYGYTF | TGTGCCAGCAGTTTATGGTCGGGGTCTGCCTATGGCTACACCTTC
TRBD2 | . | 17 | TRBJ2-7 | TRBV27 | CASSPPMTSALSYEQYF | TGTGCCAGCAGTCCACCAATGACTAGCGCGCTTTCCTACGAGCAGTACTTC
TRBD2 | . | 16 | TRBJ2-1 | TRBV7-2 | CASSFGTSRNYNEQFF | TGTGCCAGCAGCTTCGGGACTAGCAGAAACTACAATGAGCAGTTCTTC
TRBD1 | . | 13 | TRBJ1-1 | TRBV30 | CAWSDRGFTEAFF | TGTGCCTGGAGCGACAGGGGGTTCACTGAAGCTTTCTTT
TRBD2 | . | 17 | TRBJ2-5 | TRBV7-9 | CASSPSTSGGPLETQYF | TGTGCCAGCAGTCCCTCGACTAGCGGGGGGCCCCTGGAGACCCAGTACTTC